The clone carrying this TCR beta chain was found a few times. Antigen: not known. From germline, CDR1 is SNHLY and CDR2 FYNNEI. V was shortened by 8 bases and J by 2 bases, with 13 bases between the two germline ends. The CDR3 has 14 residues. Amplification of TCR alpha and beta CDR3 regions from RNA used iRepertoire nested multiplex PCR. Tissue mRNA or PBMC total RNA, 100-400 ng, went into one-step reverse transcription and amplification. TCRdb used MiXCR to reprocess the multiplex PCR reads, holding one entry per CDR3 protein. The table has under 130,000 distinct CDR3 sequences, under 30% seen once. The data were obtained in a study of glioma-infiltrating T cells. Study-level findings and limits: Gliomas, especially low-grade, showed above-expected tissue-blood divergence; non-neoplastic patients showed below. Only very few CDR3 sequences appeared in both tissue and blood.

Sequencing was done on a sample of glioma tissue, nonneoplastic brain tissue, or PBMCs (not recorded which). V is TRBV2 and J is TRBJ1-5; no clear D. The clonotype was recovered from a human donor with low-grade glioma or glioblastoma, undergoing nonglioma brain surgery, or in good health (not recorded which). CDR3 loop: CASGLRAGNQPQHF. The CDR3 DNA sequence: TGTGCCAGCGGATTAAGGGCAGGCAATCAGCCCCAGCATTTT.